A selection of T cell receptor beta chains follows, all from one sample in a study of Graves' ophthalmopathy and Graves' hyperthyroidism. TCRdb re-called the multiplex PCR reads through MiXCR, storing one row per CDR3 protein. The sample lists 650,000 to 900,000 distinct CDR3 sequences, 35% to 50% seen once, with roughly 45% in the top ten. The sequenced material came from peripheral blood. All receptors come from an adult man with Graves' ophthalmopathy. CDR3s include the opening cysteine and the closing phenylalanine or tryptophan. Each record gives: CDR3 DNA, CDR3 protein, clone size, V gene, J gene, CDR3 length, D gene. D genes are given only for firm matches. The listing skips clone size in some rows; elsewhere it reads once, few, many or a size class.

DNA: TGCAGTGCTAGACCCGGGACAGGGTATAGGGAGCAGTACTTC; CDR3: CSARPGTGYREQYF; size: .; V: TRBV20-1; J: TRBJ2-7; length: 14; D: TRBD1
DNA: TGCAGTGCTTCAATCAGGGGGCTTGGTTACGAGCAGTACTTC; CDR3: CSASIRGLGYEQYF; size: many; V: TRBV20-1; J: TRBJ2-7; length: 14; D: TRBD1
DNA: TGTGCCACCAGTAGTGTACAGGGTCCCAATCAGCCCCAGCATTTT; CDR3: CATSSVQGPNQPQHF; size: .; V: TRBV24-1; J: TRBJ1-5; length: 15; D: .
DNA: TGCAGTGCTAGACGTTCTAGCGGGAGTTACGAGCAGTACTTC; CDR3: CSARRSSGSYEQYF; size: few; V: TRBV20-1; J: TRBJ2-7; length: 14; D: TRBD2
DNA: TGTGCCAGCAGTTACAGATATGGCTACACCTTC; CDR3: CASSYRYGYTF; size: few; V: TRBV6-6; J: TRBJ1-2; length: 11; D: .
DNA: TGTGCCAGCAGAGCGGGACTAGCGGAGAACACCGGGGAGCTGTTTTTT; CDR3: CASRAGLAENTGELFF; size: .; V: TRBV9; J: TRBJ2-2; length: 16; D: TRBD2
DNA: TGTGCCAGCAGCATGCCCCGATTCGAAGGAAACGAGCAGTACTTC; CDR3: CASSMPRFEGNEQYF; size: .; V: TRBV7-9; J: TRBJ2-7; length: 15; D: .
DNA: TGTGCCAGCAGCTTAGCGGCAGGGGTGGGCACCGGGGAGCTGTTTTTT; CDR3: CASSLAAGVGTGELFF; size: .; V: TRBV7-6; J: TRBJ2-2; length: 16; D: .
DNA: TGTGCCAGCAGTTACGGGGCTAGGCGGGAAAAACTGTTTTTT; CDR3: CASSYGARREKLFF; size: few; V: TRBV6-6; J: TRBJ1-4; length: 14; D: .
DNA: TGTGTCACTCATCAGGGAAGGGTGGCAGAAAAACTGTTTTTT; CDR3: CVTHQGRVAEKLFF; size: .; V: TRBV19; J: TRBJ1-4; length: 14; D: .
DNA: TGCAGTGCTAGCTCGGGGACTAGCGGGATTGTCACAGATACGCAGTATTTT; CDR3: CSASSGTSGIVTDTQYF; size: .; V: TRBV20-1; J: TRBJ2-3; length: 17; D: TRBD2
DNA: TGTGCCACCAGTGTTCAGGGCCCTTACAATGAGCAGTACTTC; CDR3: CATSVQGPYNEQYF; size: .; V: TRBV24-1; J: TRBJ2-7; length: 14; D: .
DNA: TGCAGCGCCGAACTACTGGGCGGACAGGGGGCGCGAGGCGAGCAGTACTTC; CDR3: CSAELLGGQGARGEQYF; size: many; V: TRBV29-1; J: TRBJ2-7; length: 17; D: TRBD1
DNA: TGTGCCAGCAGCCAAGACAGGGGTTATCAGCCCCAGCATTTT; CDR3: CASSQDRGYQPQHF; size: .; V: TRBV7-9; J: TRBJ1-5; length: 14; D: TRBD1
DNA: TGTGCCAGCAGCTCTAGTGGGGGCAGGGCAAATGAAAAACTGTTTTTT; CDR3: CASSSSGGRANEKLFF; size: few; V: TRBV7-8; J: TRBJ1-4; length: 16; D: .
DNA: TGCAGTGCTTCAGAGGACAGGAACACTGAAGCTTTCTTT; CDR3: CSASEDRNTEAFF; size: many; V: TRBV20-1; J: TRBJ1-1; length: 13; D: .
DNA: TGTGCCAGCAGGATGAGGGACAGTTATAATTCACCCCTCCACTTT; CDR3: CASRMRDSYNSPLHF; size: .; V: TRBV25-1; J: TRBJ1-6; length: 15; D: TRBD1
DNA: TGCAGTGCTGGGGACAGGGCCGAGAGTAGCAATCAGCCCCAGCATTTT; CDR3: CSAGDRAESSNQPQHF; size: .; V: TRBV20-1; J: TRBJ1-5; length: 16; D: TRBD1
DNA: TGTGCCAGCAGTTGGTATTACGAGCAGTACTTC; CDR3: CASSWYYEQYF; size: .; V: TRBV28; J: TRBJ2-7; length: 11; D: .
DNA: TGTGCCAGCAGCTTTGGGGGGTGGACTGAAGCTTTCTTT; CDR3: CASSFGGWTEAFF; size: few; V: TRBV11-2; J: TRBJ1-1; length: 13; D: .
DNA: TGTGCCAGCAGTTTAGCGCTGGGGACAAAAGAGACCCAGTACTTC; CDR3: CASSLALGTKETQYF; size: .; V: TRBV12-3/TRBV12-4; J: TRBJ2-5; length: 15; D: .
DNA: TGTGCCAGCAGCCCGACTAGCGGGAGGCGAGAGACCCAGTACTTC; CDR3: CASSPTSGRRETQYF; size: many; V: TRBV5-5; J: TRBJ2-5; length: 15; D: TRBD2
DNA: TGTGCCAGCAGTGAAGCGCGTAGGGACGAGCAGTACTTC; CDR3: CASSEARRDEQYF; size: many; V: TRBV2; J: TRBJ2-7; length: 13; D: .
DNA: TGTGCCAGCAGCTTATATCAAGCTTTCTTT; CDR3: CASSLYQAFF; size: many; V: TRBV7-9; J: TRBJ1-1; length: 10; D: .
DNA: TGCGCCAGCAGCTTCGTAGGGACCGGGGAGCTGTTTTTT; CDR3: CASSFVGTGELFF; size: .; V: TRBV5-1; J: TRBJ2-2; length: 13; D: .
DNA: TGTGCCAGCAAGGACAGGGCCCATGGCTACACCTTC; CDR3: CASKDRAHGYTF; size: .; V: TRBV10-3; J: TRBJ1-2; length: 12; D: TRBD1
DNA: TGTGCCACCAGTGATTCGGTGAAGAGAGATACGCAGTATTTT; CDR3: CATSDSVKRDTQYF; size: few; V: TRBV24-1; J: TRBJ2-3; length: 14; D: .
DNA: TGTGCCATCAGTGAGGGGACGGCAAACACAGATACGCAGTATTTT; CDR3: CAISEGTANTDTQYF; size: .; V: TRBV10-3; J: TRBJ2-3; length: 15; D: .
DNA: TGCAGTGCACCCCCCCTGAGGGGGGGAGAGCAGTACTTC; CDR3: CSAPPLRGGEQYF; size: .; V: TRBV20-1; J: TRBJ2-7; length: 13; D: .
DNA: TGTGCCAGCAGCCCCTCGGACACCATTGGGCCTTTCTTT; CDR3: CASSPSDTIGPFF; size: .; V: TRBV7-2; J: TRBJ1-1; length: 13; D: .